The 2 T cell receptor beta chains below come from one sample, sequenced in a study of spatial heterogeneity in lung cancer. Notes on the study in general: The study found that expanded intratumoral alpha and beta TCR counts tracked tumor mutation counts.

Time point given: sample taken at primary tumor resection. These receptors have no known antigen. From the 5' RACE reads, TCRdb called clonotypes with MiXCR, one entry per CDR3 protein. Here the sample spans more than 600 distinct CDR3 sequences, over 12% being singletons. The sample was lung tumor tissue, taken at surgery. The receptors here all came from a male donor with early-stage non-small cell lung cancer.

There are a few counts of this clonotype. This beta chain lies outside the target of a library built for alpha chains; its clone size means little. This chain connects TRBV5-1 to TRBJ2-5, with a tentative D call TRBD1 (5 bases). The CDR3 sequence is 15 residues long. Per germline, CDR1 SGHRS and CDR2 YFSETQ. Trimming took off 2 bases at V and 6 bases at J, with 17 bases between the two ends. The CDR3 coding sequence is TGCGCCAGCAGCTTCGAGCAGGGTCGTTCGAAGACCCAGTACTTC. Its translation is CASSFEQGRSKTQYF.

On this clonotype itself: Because the library targeted alpha chains, this beta chain is an off-target read whose size means little. The chain is built from TRBV27 and TRBJ2-7; 10 bases agree with TRBD1. The CDR3 is 16 residues long. Germline lookup yields CDR1 MNHEY and CDR2 SMNVEV (reference sequence). J lost 1 base, V lost 5 bases, and 8 bases had no gene match. The CDR3 loop reads CASSTWTGGLSYEQYF. In nucleotides, the CDR3 is TGTGCCAGCAGTACCTGGACAGGGGGTCTTTCCTACGAGCAGTACTTC.